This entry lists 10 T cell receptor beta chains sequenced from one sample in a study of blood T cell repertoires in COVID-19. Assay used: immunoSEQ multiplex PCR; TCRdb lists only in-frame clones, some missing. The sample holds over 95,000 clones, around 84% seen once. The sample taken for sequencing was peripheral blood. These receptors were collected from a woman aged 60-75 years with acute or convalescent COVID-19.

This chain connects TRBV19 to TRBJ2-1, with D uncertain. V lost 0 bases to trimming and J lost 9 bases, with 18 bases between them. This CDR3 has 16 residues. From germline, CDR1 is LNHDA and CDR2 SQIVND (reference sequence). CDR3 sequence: CASSIEFTVSEGEQFF. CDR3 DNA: TGTGCCAGTAGTATAGAGTTTACCGTGAGCGAAGGTGAGCAGTTCTTC.

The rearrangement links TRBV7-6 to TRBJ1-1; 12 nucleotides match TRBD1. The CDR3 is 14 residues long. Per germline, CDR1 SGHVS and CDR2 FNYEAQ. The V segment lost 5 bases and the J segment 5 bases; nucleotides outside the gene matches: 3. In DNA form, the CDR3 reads TGTGCCAGCAGCGGGACAGGGGGCAGAACTGAAGCTTTCTTT. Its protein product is CASSGTGGRTEAFF. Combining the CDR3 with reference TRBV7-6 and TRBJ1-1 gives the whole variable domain GAGVSQSPRYKVTKRGQDVALRCDPISGHVSLYWYRQALGQGPEFLTYFNYEAQQDKSGLPNDRFSAERPEGSISTLTIQRTEQRDSAMYRCASSGTGGRTEAFFGQGTRLTVV.

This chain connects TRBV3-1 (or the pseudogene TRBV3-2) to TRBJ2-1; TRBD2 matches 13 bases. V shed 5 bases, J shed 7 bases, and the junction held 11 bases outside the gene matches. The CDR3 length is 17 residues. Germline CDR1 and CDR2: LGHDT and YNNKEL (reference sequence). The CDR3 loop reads CASSFTGTSGVGNEQFF. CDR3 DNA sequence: TGTGCCAGCAGCTTCACCGGGACTAGCGGGGTAGGAAATGAGCAGTTCTTC.

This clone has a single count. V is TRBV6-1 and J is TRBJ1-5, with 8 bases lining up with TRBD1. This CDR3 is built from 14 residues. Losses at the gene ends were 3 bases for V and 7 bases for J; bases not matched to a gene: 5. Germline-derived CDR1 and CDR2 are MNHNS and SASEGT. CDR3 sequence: CASSEQGARQPQHF. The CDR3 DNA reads TGTGCCAGCAGTGAGCAGGGGGCAAGGCAGCCCCAGCATTTT.

The DNA of the CDR3 is TGTGCCAGCAGCCCACCCCCGGCAGTGGGGCACACCTTC. It translates to CASSPPPAVGHTF. The chain links TRBV7-2 to TRBJ1-2, with D maybe TRBD1 (5 bases). This CDR3 has 13 amino acids. The germline gives CDR1 SGHTA, CDR2 FQGNSA. The V end was cut by 5 bases, the J end by 12 bases, with 19 bases between.

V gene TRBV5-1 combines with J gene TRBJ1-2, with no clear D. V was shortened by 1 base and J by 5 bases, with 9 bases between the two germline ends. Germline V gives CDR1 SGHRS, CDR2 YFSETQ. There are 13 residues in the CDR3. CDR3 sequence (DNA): TGCGCCAGCAGCTTGTTTTACGGGTATGGCTACACCTTC. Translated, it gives CASSLFYGYGYTF.

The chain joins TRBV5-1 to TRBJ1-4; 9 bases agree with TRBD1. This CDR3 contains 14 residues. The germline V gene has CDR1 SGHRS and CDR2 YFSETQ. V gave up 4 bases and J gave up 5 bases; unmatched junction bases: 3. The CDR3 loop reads CASSGTGGNEKLFF. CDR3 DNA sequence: TGCGCCAGCAGCGGAACAGGGGGCAATGAAAAACTGTTTTTT.

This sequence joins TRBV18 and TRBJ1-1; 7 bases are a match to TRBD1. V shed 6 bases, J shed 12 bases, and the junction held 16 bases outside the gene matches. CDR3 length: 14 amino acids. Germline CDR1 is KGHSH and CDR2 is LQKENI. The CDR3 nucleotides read TGTGCCAGCTCTTCAGCAGGGGAGGAGGGGGCTACTTTCTTT. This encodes CASSSAGEEGATFF.

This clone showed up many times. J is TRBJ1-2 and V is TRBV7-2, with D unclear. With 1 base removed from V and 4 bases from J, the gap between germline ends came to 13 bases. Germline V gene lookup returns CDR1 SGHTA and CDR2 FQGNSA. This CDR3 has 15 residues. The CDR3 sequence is CASSLGTVRSYGYTF. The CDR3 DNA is TGTGCCAGCAGCTTAGGAACAGTCAGAAGCTATGGCTACACCTTC.

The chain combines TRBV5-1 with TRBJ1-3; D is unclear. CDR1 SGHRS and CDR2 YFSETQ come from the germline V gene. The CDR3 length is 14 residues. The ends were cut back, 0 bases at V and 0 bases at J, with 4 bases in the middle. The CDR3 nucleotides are TGCGCCAGCAGCTTGGGGAGCTCTGGAAACACCATATATTTT. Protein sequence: CASSLGSSGNTIYF.